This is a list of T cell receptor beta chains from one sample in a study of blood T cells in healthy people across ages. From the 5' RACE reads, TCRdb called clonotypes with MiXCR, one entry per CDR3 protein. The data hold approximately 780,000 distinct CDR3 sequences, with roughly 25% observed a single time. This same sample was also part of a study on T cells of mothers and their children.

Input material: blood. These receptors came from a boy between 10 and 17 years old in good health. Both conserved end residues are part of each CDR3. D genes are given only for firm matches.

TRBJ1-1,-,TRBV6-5,CTTGRGDTEAFF
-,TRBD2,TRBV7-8,CASSLTERGGLYEQFF
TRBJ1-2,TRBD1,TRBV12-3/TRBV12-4,CASRQQGEGAYGYTF
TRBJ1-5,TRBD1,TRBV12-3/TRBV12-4,CASRMDRAINQPQHF
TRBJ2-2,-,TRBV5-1,CASSPHTAGELFF
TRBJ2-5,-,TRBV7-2,CASSLASLASQETQYF
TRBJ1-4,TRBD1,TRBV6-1,CASSDREGEKLFF
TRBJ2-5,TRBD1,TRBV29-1,CSIRQGFQETQYF
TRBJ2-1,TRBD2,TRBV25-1,CASSDYRWGGDSSYNEQFF
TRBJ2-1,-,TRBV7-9,CASSLSIDEQFF
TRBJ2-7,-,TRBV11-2,CASSLELTGNYEQYF
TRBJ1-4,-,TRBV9,CASSPGQTTNEKLFF
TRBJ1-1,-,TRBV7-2,CASSLVRENTEAFF
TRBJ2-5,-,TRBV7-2,CASSPWRGLRETQYF
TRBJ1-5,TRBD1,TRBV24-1,CATSDFWRGQGNQPQHF
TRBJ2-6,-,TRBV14,CASSQDRDGASGANVLTF
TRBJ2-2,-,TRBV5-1,CASRPGGENTGELFF
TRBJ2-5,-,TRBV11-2,CASSLASGAPETQYF
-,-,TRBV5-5,CASSPPLFDRSHEQYF
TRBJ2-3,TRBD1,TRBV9,CASSVERDRGTDTQYF
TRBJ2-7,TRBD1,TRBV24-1,CATSRRGQGSSYEQYF
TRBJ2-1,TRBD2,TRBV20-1,CSASQLAGGSVREQFF
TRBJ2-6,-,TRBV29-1,CSVDVAGANVLTF
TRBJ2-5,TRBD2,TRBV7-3,CASSLVGAGVETQYF
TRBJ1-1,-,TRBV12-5,CASGLVLGASGNTEAFF
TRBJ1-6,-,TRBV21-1,CASSPPGGSNSPLHF
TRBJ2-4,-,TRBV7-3,CASSVGGSAKNIQYF
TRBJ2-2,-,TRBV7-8,CASSLVRGGTGELFF
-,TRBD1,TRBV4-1,CASSQSGGDEQFF
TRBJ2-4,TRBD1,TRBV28,CASSPRQGSAKNIQYF
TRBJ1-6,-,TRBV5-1,CASSLAEDGPNSPLHF
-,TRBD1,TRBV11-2,CASSYGTGVETQYF
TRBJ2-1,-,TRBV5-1,CASSSFVAGESSYNEQFF
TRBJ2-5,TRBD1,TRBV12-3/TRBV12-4,CASSLRGLQETQYF
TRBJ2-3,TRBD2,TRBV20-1,CSATIPTSPGGDTQYF
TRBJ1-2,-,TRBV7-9,CASSLSRAGTMRF
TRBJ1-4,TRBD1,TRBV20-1,CSAPQGISEKLFF
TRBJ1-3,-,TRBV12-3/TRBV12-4,CASSDRAVGGNTIYF
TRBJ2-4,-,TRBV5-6,CASSLAWAAAGENIQYF
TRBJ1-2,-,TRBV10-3,CAIQLTGDYGYTF
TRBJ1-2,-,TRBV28,CASSLGEHGYTF
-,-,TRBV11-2,CTSSLALAYNEQFF
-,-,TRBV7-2,CASSLVREEQYF
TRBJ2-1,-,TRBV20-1,CSAPGLARGYNEQFF
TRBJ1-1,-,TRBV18,CASSPRYTNTEAFF
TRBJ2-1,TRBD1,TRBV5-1,CASSLGGQRNEQFF
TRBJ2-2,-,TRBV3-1,CASSQSGELFF
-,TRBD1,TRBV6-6,CASRGTGGGTYEQYF
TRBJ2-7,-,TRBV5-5,CASSPGLSIYEQYF
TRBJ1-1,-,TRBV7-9,CASSSLLRDRDTEAFF
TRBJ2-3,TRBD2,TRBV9,CASSVAPTSADTQYF
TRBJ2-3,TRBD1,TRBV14,CASSQGGQGGDTQYF
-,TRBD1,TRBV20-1,CSAPTGGEQFF
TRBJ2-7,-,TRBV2,CASTTTDSYEQYF
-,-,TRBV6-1,CASSEAGRRNEQFF
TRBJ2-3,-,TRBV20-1,CSARDRLAQSTDTQYF
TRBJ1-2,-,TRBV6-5,CASSPLTAPYGYTF
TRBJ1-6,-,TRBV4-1,CASRGRVESSPLHF
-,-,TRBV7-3,CASSSEPRDPYRSYEQYF